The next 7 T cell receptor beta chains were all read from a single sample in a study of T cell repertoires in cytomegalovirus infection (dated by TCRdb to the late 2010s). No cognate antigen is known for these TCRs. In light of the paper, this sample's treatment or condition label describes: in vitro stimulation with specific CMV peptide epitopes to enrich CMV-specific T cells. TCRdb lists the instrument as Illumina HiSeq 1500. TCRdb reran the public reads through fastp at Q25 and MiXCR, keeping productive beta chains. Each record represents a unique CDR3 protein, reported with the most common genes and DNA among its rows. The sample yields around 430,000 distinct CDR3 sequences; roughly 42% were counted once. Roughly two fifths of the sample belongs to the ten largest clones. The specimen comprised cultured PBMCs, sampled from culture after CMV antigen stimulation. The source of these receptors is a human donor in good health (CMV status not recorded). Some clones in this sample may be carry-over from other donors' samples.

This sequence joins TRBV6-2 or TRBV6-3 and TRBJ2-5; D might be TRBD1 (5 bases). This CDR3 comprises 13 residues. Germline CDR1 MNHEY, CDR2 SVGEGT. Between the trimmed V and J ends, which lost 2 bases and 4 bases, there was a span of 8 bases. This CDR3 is CASSYTGPETQYF. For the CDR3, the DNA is TGTGCCAGCAGTTACACAGGCCCAGAGACCCAGTACTTC.

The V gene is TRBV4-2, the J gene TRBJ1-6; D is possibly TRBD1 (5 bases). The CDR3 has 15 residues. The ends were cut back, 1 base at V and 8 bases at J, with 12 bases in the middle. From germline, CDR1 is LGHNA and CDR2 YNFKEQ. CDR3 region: CASSQATRADSPLHF. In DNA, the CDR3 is TGTGCCAGCAGCCAAGCTACCAGGGCGGATTCACCCCTCCACTTT.

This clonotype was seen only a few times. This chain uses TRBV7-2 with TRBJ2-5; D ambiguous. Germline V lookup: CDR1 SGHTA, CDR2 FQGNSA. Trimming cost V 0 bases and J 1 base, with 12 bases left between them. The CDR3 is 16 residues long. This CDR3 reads CASSLALPVGQETQYF. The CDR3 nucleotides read TGTGCCAGCAGCTTAGCGCTCCCGGTCGGCCAAGAGACCCAGTACTTC.

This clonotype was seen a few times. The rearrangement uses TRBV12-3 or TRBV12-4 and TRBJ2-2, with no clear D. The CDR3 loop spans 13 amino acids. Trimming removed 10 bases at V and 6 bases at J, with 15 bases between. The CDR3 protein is CATRELGPGELFF. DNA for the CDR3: TGTGCCACCCGAGAGCTTGGTCCCGGGGAGCTGTTTTTT.

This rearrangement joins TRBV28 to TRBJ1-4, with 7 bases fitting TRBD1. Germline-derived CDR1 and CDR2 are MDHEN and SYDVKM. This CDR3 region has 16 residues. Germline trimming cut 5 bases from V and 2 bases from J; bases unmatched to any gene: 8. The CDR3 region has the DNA TGTGCCAGCAGTCCAGGGGGTTCTCTTACTAATGAAAAACTGTTTTTT. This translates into CASSPGGSLTNEKLFF.

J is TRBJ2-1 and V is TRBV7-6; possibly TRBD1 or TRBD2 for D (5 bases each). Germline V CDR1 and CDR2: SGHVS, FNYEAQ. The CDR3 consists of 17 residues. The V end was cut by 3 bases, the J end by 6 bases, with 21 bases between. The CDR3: CASSFVAGTFRPNEQFF. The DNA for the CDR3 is TGTGCCAGCAGCTTTGTTGCCGGGACCTTCCGCCCCAATGAGCAGTTCTTC.

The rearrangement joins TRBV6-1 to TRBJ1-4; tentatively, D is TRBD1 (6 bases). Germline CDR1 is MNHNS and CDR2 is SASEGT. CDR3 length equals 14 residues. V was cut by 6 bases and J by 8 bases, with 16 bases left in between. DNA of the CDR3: TGTGCCAGCAGATCGCTGGGGGCGGGGGAAAAACTGTTTTTT. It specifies CASRSLGAGEKLFF.